This passage covers 26 T cell receptor beta chains from one sample sequenced in a study of T cell repertoires in cytomegalovirus infection (dated by TCRdb to between 2018 and 2020). These TCRs' antigens remain unknown. Sequencing used an Illumina HiSeq 1500. TCRdb reworked the public reads: Q25 trimming with fastp, MiXCR clone assembly, productive beta chains retained. Identical CDR3 protein sequences are pooled into one entry, listed with their most common genes and DNA. This sample comprises about 700,000 distinct CDR3 sequences, around 30% of them detected only once. Around a sixth of the sample goes to the ten largest clones. The treatment or condition label on this specimen signifies: in vitro stimulation with specific CMV peptide epitopes to enrich CMV-specific T cells. This material consisted of cultured PBMCs, taken from culture after CMV antigen stimulation. Receptors were obtained from a human donor in good health (CMV status not recorded). Some clones in this sample may be carry-over from other donors' samples.

The V and J genes are TRBV6-2 or TRBV6-3 and TRBJ1-1; D is perhaps TRBD1 (5 bases). Looked up from germline, CDR1 is MNHEY and CDR2 is SVGEGT. Trimming stripped 7 bases from V and 11 bases from J, with 11 bases between. The CDR3 spans 10 residues. The CDR3 coding sequence is TGTGCCAGCATAGGACAAAATGCTTTCTTT. Translating gives CASIGQNAFF.

The rearrangement links TRBV28 to TRBJ2-7, with TRBD1 as a possible D gene (6 bases). Germline CDR1 reads MDHEN; CDR2 reads SYDVKM. V lost 9 bases to trimming and J lost 3 bases, with 15 bases between them. The CDR3 runs 13 residues. CDR3 coding DNA: TGTGCCAGTACCAGGGGCCCCCGCTACGAGCAGTACTTC. It translates to CASTRGPRYEQYF.

This clonotype showed up just a few times. The chain carries TRBV7-8 and TRBJ1-6; tentative D call: TRBD1 (5 bases). Germline CDR1 is SGHVS and CDR2 is FQNEAQ. This CDR3 comprises 15 residues. Between the trimmed V and J ends, which lost 1 base and 3 bases, there was a span of 7 bases. The CDR3: CASSLGGVYNSPLHF. The CDR3 nucleotides read TGTGCCAGCAGCTTAGGGGGCGTCTATAATTCACCCCTCCACTTT.

The chain carries TRBV7-9 and TRBJ2-3; D gene ambiguous. Looked up from germline, CDR1 is SEHNR and CDR2 is FQNEAQ (reference sequence). The germline V and J ends were trimmed by 8 bases and 6 bases, with 15 bases remaining between them. CDR3 length: 13 residues. The CDR3 protein is CASFDHLGDTQYF. The CDR3 coding sequence is TGTGCCAGCTTCGACCACCTCGGTGATACGCAGTATTTT.

This clonotype was seen only a few times. The CDR3 nucleotides read TGTGCCAGCAGTGAAATGCGTAGCTCCTACAATGAGCAGTTCTTC. Amino acid sequence: CASSEMRSSYNEQFF. This chain uses TRBV6-1 with TRBJ2-1; D is unclear. The V gene lost 2 bases and the J gene lost 0 bases, with 8 bases spanning the gap. The CDR3 sequence is 15 residues long. Germline values: CDR1 MNHNS, CDR2 SASEGT.

The rearrangement links TRBV7-2 to TRBJ2-7; D remains ambiguous. The germline V gene encodes CDR1 SGHTA and CDR2 FQGNSA. Trimming left V 5 bases short and J 7 bases short, with 15 bases between. The CDR3 extends over 13 amino acids. The CDR3 nucleotides read TGTGCCAGCAGCCCTATCGATTTGGGAGAGCAGTACTTC. This codes for CASSPIDLGEQYF.

This clonotype was picked up a small number of times. The rearrangement uses TRBV12-3 or TRBV12-4 and TRBJ2-4; D gene unclear. V shed 3 bases and J shed 7 bases, with 10 bases lying between them. The length of the CDR3 is 13 residues. The CDR3 sequence is CASSLPPSNIQYF. The CDR3 nucleotides are TGTGCCAGCAGTTTGCCGCCATCCAACATTCAGTACTTC.

The chain has TRBV7-9 and TRBJ2-7; 10 nucleotides align to TRBD1. Unmatched junction bases numbered 8, after V lost 4 bases and J lost 5 bases. Germline CDR1 and CDR2: SEHNR and FQNEAQ (reference sequence). The CDR3 length is 15 residues. CDR3 DNA: TGTGCCAGCAGCTCGACCGGGACAGGGGTCGACGAGCAGTACTTC. This gives the protein CASSSTGTGVDEQYF.

The chain has TRBV14 and TRBJ2-1; D may be TRBD1 (6 bases). V dropped 1 base and J dropped 10 bases, with 17 bases sitting between them. CDR3 length equals 15 residues. Looked up from germline, CDR1 is SGHDN and CDR2 is FVKESK. CDR3 coding DNA: TGTGCCAGCAGCCAAGGGTGGTTCCAGAGGGGGGAGCAGTTCTTC. It yields the protein CASSQGWFQRGEQFF.

This clonotype came up a few times. The chain combines TRBV7-9 with TRBJ1-4; TRBD1 is a possible D gene (6 bases). This CDR3 has 16 amino acids. Germline V gene sequence: CDR1 SEHNR, CDR2 FQNEAQ (reference sequence). V dropped 3 bases and J dropped 2 bases, with 13 bases sitting between them. The CDR3 bases are TGTGCCAGCAGCTTCAGGGGACGGGGGACTAATGAAAAACTGTTTTTT. Amino acid sequence: CASSFRGRGTNEKLFF.

This clonotype was counted at least ten times. The chain combines TRBV28 with TRBJ2-3, with 7 bases aligning to TRBD1. V shed 2 bases, J shed 2 bases, and the junction held 1 base outside the gene matches. CDR3 length equals 14 residues. CDR1 is MDHEN, CDR2 SYDVKM, per germline. CDR3 in amino acids: CASSLKGATDTQYF. The CDR3 nucleotides are TGTGCCAGCAGTTTAAAGGGGGCCACAGATACGCAGTATTTT.

Only a few counts were recorded for this clonotype. The chain couples TRBV12-3 or TRBV12-4 to TRBJ2-1; 9 nucleotides line up with TRBD2. The junction had 8 bases not matched to a gene; V was cut back by 5 bases and J by 3 bases. The CDR3 has 16 residues. CDR3 sequence reads: CASSLKTSGSYNEQFF. In nucleotides, the CDR3 is TGTGCCAGCAGTCTCAAGACTAGCGGAAGCTACAATGAGCAGTTCTTC.

The gene calls are TRBV7-6 and TRBJ2-1; 9 bases fit TRBD1. V was clipped by 4 bases and J by 7 bases; unmatched bases: 8. This CDR3 is 15 amino acids long. Germline-derived CDR1 and CDR2 are SGHVS and FNYEAQ. The CDR3 spells CASSSRYRGLNEQFF. In DNA, the CDR3 is TGTGCCAGCAGCTCTCGATACAGGGGGCTAAATGAGCAGTTCTTC.

The chain couples TRBV28 to TRBJ1-3; D unclear. Germline CDR1 is MDHEN and CDR2 is SYDVKM. V was shortened by 3 bases and J by 2 bases, with 8 bases between the two germline ends. The CDR3 runs to 14 residues. CDR3 amino acids: CASSFSRPGNTIYF. The CDR3 coding sequence is TGTGCCAGCAGTTTTAGCAGACCTGGAAACACCATATATTTT.

In this sample, this clonotype turned up a few times. This chain uses TRBV19 with TRBJ2-1, with D tentatively TRBD2 (6 bases). The CDR3 runs to 15 residues. CDR1 and CDR2 (germline): LNHDA, SQIVND (reference sequence). With 1 base removed from V and 7 bases from J, the gap between germline ends came to 14 bases. CDR3 in DNA: TGTGCCAGTAGTATAGGCCAGGGCGCGGGGAATGAGCAGTTCTTC. It specifies CASSIGQGAGNEQFF.

The V and J genes are TRBV11-3 and TRBJ2-2, with 8 bases that match TRBD1. The V gene's germline CDR1 is SGHNT and CDR2 YENEEA. The V and J ends lost 4 bases and 4 bases, in that order; junction bases with no gene match: 2. The CDR3 sequence is 14 residues long. CDR3 protein: CASSSGGATGELFF. CDR3 bases: TGTGCCAGCAGCTCAGGGGGCGCCACCGGGGAGCTGTTTTTT.

This chain uses TRBV27 with TRBJ2-1; D possibly corresponds to TRBD1 (5 bases). With 6 bases removed from V and 8 bases from J, the gap between germline ends came to 23 bases. Germline V lookup: CDR1 MNHEY, CDR2 SMNVEV (reference sequence). This CDR3 region has 16 residues. CDR3 residues: CASSTALRVVSDEQFF. The CDR3 DNA sequence: TGTGCCAGCAGCACCGCCCTCAGGGTAGTCTCGGATGAGCAGTTCTTC.

There are a few counts of this clonotype. The junction does not match germline at one end; this may be a read error. The J gene is TRBJ1-1, the V gene TRBV6-1; D not resolved. CDR3 length: 14 residues. Germline lookup yields CDR1 MNHNS and CDR2 SASEGT. The CDR3 loop reads CASSETPATQTLGF. CDR3 nucleotide sequence: TGTGCCAGCAGTGAAACACCGGCGACGCAAACCTTGGGCTTT.

This clonotype was picked up many times. V gene TRBV7-2 combines with J gene TRBJ2-1; D not resolved. The CDR3 covers 17 residues. Trimming took off 2 bases at V and 4 bases at J, with 18 bases between the two ends. The germline CDR1 and CDR2 sequences are SGHTA and FQGNSA. CDR3 sequence (DNA): TGTGCCAGCAGCTTAAACAGATTAAGTCGGTGGTACAATGAGCAGTTCTTC. It encodes CASSLNRLSRWYNEQFF.

The chain uses TRBV6-1 and TRBJ2-5; TRBD2 matches at 10 bases. The junction had 10 bases not matched to a gene; V was cut back by 5 bases and J by 4 bases. The V gene's germline CDR1 is MNHNS and CDR2 SASEGT. This CDR3 is 16 amino acids long. CDR3 amino acids: CASSPGLARARETQYF. CDR3 nucleotide sequence: TGTGCCAGCAGTCCGGGACTAGCGAGGGCAAGAGAGACCCAGTACTTC.

This clonotype has a handful of counts. This chain uses TRBV7-9 with TRBJ1-1; no definite D call. V lost 0 bases and J 7 bases, leaving 6 bases between the germline ends. The V gene's germline CDR1 is SEHNR and CDR2 FQNEAQ (reference sequence). The CDR3 has 12 amino acids. The CDR3 region has the DNA TGTGCCAGCAGCTTAGCGGACGGTGAAGCTTTCTTT. This translates into CASSLADGEAFF.

This chain joins TRBV5-6 and TRBJ2-3; either TRBD1 or TRBD2 may supply D (5 bases each). Germline V gives CDR1 SGHDT, CDR2 YYEEEE. This CDR3 has 18 residues. V lost 5 bases and J 2 bases, leaving 24 bases between the germline ends. Here the CDR3 reads CASSSIPGLIGDTDTQYF. CDR3 sequence (DNA): TGTGCCAGCAGTTCGATTCCGGGGCTCATCGGAGACACAGATACGCAGTATTTT. The variable domain in full, completed from reference TRBV5-6 and TRBJ2-3, reads DAGVTQSPTHLIKTRGQQVTLRCSPKSGHDTVSWYQQALGQGPQFIFQYYEEEERQRGNFPDRFSGHQFPNYSSELNVNALLLGDSALYLCASSSIPGLIGDTDTQYFGPGTRLTVL.

This clonotype was seen repeatedly, ten times or more. The genes are TRBV7-6 and TRBJ1-1, with D perhaps TRBD1 (6 bases). V lost 2 bases and J lost 4, with 14 bases in between. There are 15 residues in the CDR3. The germline gives CDR1 SGHVS, CDR2 FNYEAQ. In DNA form, the CDR3 reads TGTGCCAGCAGCTTAACTGGGCAGGGGAGCACTGAAGCTTTCTTT. As protein: CASSLTGQGSTEAFF. Drawing the rest from reference TRBV7-6 and TRBJ1-1, the complete variable domain is GAGVSQSPRYKVTKRGQDVALRCDPISGHVSLYWYRQALGQGPEFLTYFNYEAQQDKSGLPNDRFSAERPEGSISTLTIQRTEQRDSAMYRCASSLTGQGSTEAFFGQGTRLTVV.

The J gene is TRBJ2-5, the V gene TRBV10-3, with D possibly called TRBD1 or TRBD2 (5 bases each). V was cut by 5 bases and J by 7 bases, with 17 bases left in between. Germline V gene sequence: CDR1 ENHRY, CDR2 SYGVKD. CDR3 length: 14 residues. The CDR3 here is CAISTGTVGWTQYF. The CDR3 DNA follows: TGTGCCATCAGTACCGGGACCGTTGGGTGGACCCAGTACTTC.

This chain joins TRBV6-8 and TRBJ2-5; TRBD1 matches 7 bases. V lost 4 bases to trimming and J lost 5 bases; unmatched junction nucleotides: 13. Per germline, CDR1 MNHGY and CDR2 SAAAGT. This CDR3 is 16 amino acids long. The CDR3 nucleotides read TGTGCCAGCAGTTTAACCCTGGGACAGCTCCGGGAGACCCAGTACTTC. Its translation is CASSLTLGQLRETQYF.

This chain joins TRBV7-2 and TRBJ1-1; 8 bases fit TRBD1. This CDR3 is built from 15 residues. V gave up 5 bases and J gave up 1 base; unmatched junction bases: 6. In germline, CDR1 is SGHTA, CDR2 FQGNSA. CDR3 bases: TGTGCCAGCAGCCTGGGACAGGTATCGAACACTGAAGCTTTCTTT. As protein: CASSLGQVSNTEAFF.